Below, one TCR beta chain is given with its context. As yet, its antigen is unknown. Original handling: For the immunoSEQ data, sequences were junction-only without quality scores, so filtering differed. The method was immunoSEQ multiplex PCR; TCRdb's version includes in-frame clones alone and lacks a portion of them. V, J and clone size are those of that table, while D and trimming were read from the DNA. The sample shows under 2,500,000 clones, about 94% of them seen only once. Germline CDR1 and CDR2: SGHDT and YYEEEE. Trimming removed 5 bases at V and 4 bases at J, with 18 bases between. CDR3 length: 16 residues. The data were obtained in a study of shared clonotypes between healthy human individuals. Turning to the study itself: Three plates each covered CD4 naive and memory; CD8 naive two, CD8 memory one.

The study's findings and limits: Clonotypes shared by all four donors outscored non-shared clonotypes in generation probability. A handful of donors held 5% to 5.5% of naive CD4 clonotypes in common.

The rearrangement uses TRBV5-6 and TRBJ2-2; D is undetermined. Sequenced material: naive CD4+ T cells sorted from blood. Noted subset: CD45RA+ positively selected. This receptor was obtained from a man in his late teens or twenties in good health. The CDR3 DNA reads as TGTGCCAGCAGTTTCCGGGCAATTCAGAGCACCGGGGAGCTGTTTTTT. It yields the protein CASSFRAIQSTGELFF.